A single sample gave rise to the 11 T cell receptor beta chains below, sequenced in a study of blood T cell repertoires in COVID-19. Measured with immunoSEQ multiplex PCR; TCRdb has only the in-frame clones, and not every one. The sample contains just over 650,000 clones, about nine tenths of which appear only once. The source material was peripheral blood. The source of these receptors is a woman aged 18 to 35 with acute or convalescent COVID-19.

J is TRBJ1-2 and V is TRBV7-2; 10 positions agree with TRBD1. CDR3 length: 14 residues. Germline V gene lookup returns CDR1 SGHTA and CDR2 FQGNSA. V gave up 5 bases and J gave up 12 bases; unmatched junction bases: 12. The CDR3 nucleotides read TGTGCCAGCAGCAACATCGGGACAGGGGTTTGGCACACCTTC. Its protein product is CASSNIGTGVWHTF.

This chain links TRBV19 with TRBJ1-5; the D gene is possibly TRBD1 (5 bases). This CDR3 spans 14 amino acids. V dropped 4 bases and J dropped 6 bases, with 13 bases sitting between them. Germline loops: CDR1 LNHDA, CDR2 SQIVND (reference sequence). The DNA of the CDR3 is TGTGCCAGTAGTACGGAGGGGCCGGGTCAGCCCCAGCATTTT. Translation: CASSTEGPGQPQHF.

This sequence joins TRBV4-1 and TRBJ1-2; perhaps TRBD1 as D (5 bases). V was trimmed by 0 bases and J by 4 bases, leaving 9 bases between them. This CDR3 spans 14 amino acids. Per the germline V gene, CDR1 is MGHRA and CDR2 is YSYEKL. The CDR3, as DNA: TGCGCCAGCAGCCAAGATGTCCAGGGCTATGGCTACACCTTC. It specifies CASSQDVQGYGYTF.

The V call is TRBV5-8, the J call TRBJ2-1; 8 bases fit TRBD2. V lost 4 bases to trimming and J lost 7 bases; unmatched junction nucleotides: 10. This CDR3 contains 15 residues. Germline lookup yields CDR1 SGHTS and CDR2 YDEGEE. The CDR3 spells CASSQQGLGFNEQFF. CDR3 DNA: TGTGCCAGCAGCCAACAGGGACTAGGCTTTAATGAGCAGTTCTTC.

There are a few counts of this clone. DNA of the CDR3: TGTGCCAGCAGCCATCAACAGGGAGAAGCTTTCTTT. Translated, it gives CASSHQQGEAFF. J is TRBJ1-1 and V is TRBV12-3 or TRBV12-4; TRBD1 might be the D (6 bases). The CDR3 has 12 amino acids. Trimming left V 6 bases short and J 8 bases short, with 13 bases between.

The table lists this clone with a count of one. This chain connects TRBV5-1 to TRBJ2-7; 8 bases are a match to TRBD1. The V gene's germline CDR1 is SGHRS and CDR2 YFSETQ. This CDR3 is 16 amino acids long. The V segment lost 0 bases and the J segment 5 bases; nucleotides outside the gene matches: 10. The DNA of the CDR3 is TGCGCCAGCAGCTTGGATTTTGGACAGGGTAACGACGAGCAGTACTTC. Translated: CASSLDFGQGNDEQYF.

The V and J genes are TRBV12-3 or TRBV12-4 and TRBJ1-1; a weak D match, TRBD1 (5 bases). Trimming took off 8 bases at V and 8 bases at J, with 15 bases between the two ends. The CDR3 runs to 12 residues. CDR3 amino acids: CASRSPGEEAFF. The CDR3 DNA follows: TGTGCCAGCCGATCTCCGGGGGAGGAAGCTTTCTTT.

This clone was detected once. This chain uses TRBV4-1 with TRBJ2-7, with 9 bases lining up with TRBD2. Germline loops: CDR1 MGHRA, CDR2 YSYEKL. This CDR3 region has 14 residues. J was trimmed by 3 bases and V by 3 bases; bases with no gene match: 3. CDR3 bases: TGCGCCAGCAGCCAGGGGACTAGCAGCTACGAGCAGTACTTC. Translating it yields CASSQGTSSYEQYF.

The chain combines TRBV4-1 with TRBJ2-4, with 7 positions matching TRBD2. Germline V gene lookup returns CDR1 MGHRA and CDR2 YSYEKL. The CDR3 length is 13 residues. The V and J ends lost 5 bases and 7 bases, in that order; junction bases with no gene match: 5. The CDR3: CASSTGGGNIQYF. The CDR3 DNA is TGCGCCAGCAGCACTGGGGGGGGTAACATTCAGTACTTC.

This chain connects TRBV4-3 to TRBJ1-1; 7 bases map to TRBD1. Germline V gene sequence: CDR1 LGHNA, CDR2 YSLEER. There are 14 residues in the CDR3. Unmatched junction bases numbered 13, after V lost 6 bases and J lost 9 bases. This CDR3 reads CASSYTTGNKKAFF. DNA of the CDR3: TGCGCCAGCAGTTACACGACAGGGAATAAAAAAGCTTTCTTT.

V is TRBV5-1 and J is TRBJ2-5; 7 bases align to TRBD1. The CDR3 totals 15 residues. Trimming took 3 bases from V and 1 from J; bases not matched to a gene: 6. Germline CDR1 and CDR2: SGHRS and YFSETQ. The CDR3 region is CASSSGQTPQETQYF. The CDR3 nucleotides read TGCGCCAGCAGCTCGGGACAGACCCCCCAAGAGACCCAGTACTTC.